The sequence of this T cell receptor (beta chain) was determined in a study of blood T cell repertoires in COVID-19. Study at large: Spain, Italy and the United States supplied samples that represented acute and convalescent COVID-19. The analysed material was cDNA or gDNA that came from T cells, B-cell-depleted T cells, or PBMCs.

Seattle researchers signed up patients amid active infection and tracked them longitudinally. V was shortened by 5 bases and J by 0 bases, with 13 bases between the two germline ends. The CDR3 has 16 amino acids. Per the germline V gene, CDR1 is MDHEN and CDR2 is SYDVKM. Authors' analysis steps: Estimates of nucleated cell counts were drawn from the amplification of reference gene primers. Clones were read by immunoSEQ multiplex PCR, and TCRdb kept only the in-frame ones, dropping some. D and trimming come from the DNA, and the V and J calls and clone size come from that table. The table has more than 350,000 clones, around 87% seen once.

J is TRBJ2-2 and V is TRBV28, with a tentative D call TRBD2 (6 bases). The receptor was isolated from a woman aged 30 to 39 with COVID-19, enrolled during active disease. Sequencing was carried out using peripheral blood. CDR3 nucleotide sequence: TGTGCCAGCAGTCCCCAACCGGGGGCGAACACCGGGGAGCTGTTTTTT. This codes for CASSPQPGANTGELFF.